This TCR beta chain was sequenced in a study of cytomegalovirus exposure and HLA in healthy donors. The CDR3 runs 13 residues. Germline V gene data show CDR1 as MNHEY and CDR2 as SVGAGI. V gave up 7 bases and J gave up 1 base, with 10 bases separating them. Vbeta (60) and Jbeta (13) primers were used in the PCR. The protocol was immunoSEQ multiplex PCR, while the TCRdb copy is restricted to in-frame clones and leaves out a portion. The sample has 100,000 to 150,000 clones, around four fifths seen once. Sample: PBMCs. This receptor was obtained from a boy aged 5 to 17 in good health and CMV-seronegative. This chain connects TRBV6-5 to TRBJ2-5; D might be TRBD2 (5 bases). The CDR3 is CASKLAGQETQYF. The CDR3 bases are TGTGCCAGCAAGCTAGCCGGCCAAGAGACCCAGTACTTC.